This T cell receptor (beta chain) was sequenced during a study of blood T cell repertoires in COVID-19. Germline lookup yields CDR1 LGHDT and CDR2 YNNKEL (reference sequence). This CDR3 is built from 14 residues. V shed 3 bases and J shed 0 bases, with 8 bases lying between them. As handled by the study authors: Nucleated cell number was recorded as an estimate derived from reference gene primer amplification. The repertoire was sequenced with immunoSEQ multiplex PCR; TCRdb's copy has only in-frame clones and lacks some. V and J calls and clone size are copied from that table; D and trimming were computed from the DNA. The sample comprises around 120,000 clones, 75% to 90% of which are singletons, and less than 30% rests with the top ten.

The sequencing sample was made of peripheral blood. The sequence was collected from a woman in her 70s with acute or convalescent COVID-19. The rearrangement uses TRBV3-1 (or the pseudogene TRBV3-2) and TRBJ1-1; no definite D call. CDR3 residues: CASSHSQVNTEAFF. CDR3 DNA sequence: TGTGCCAGCAGCCATTCTCAGGTGAACACTGAAGCTTTCTTT.